A selection of T cell receptor beta chains follows, all from one sample in a study of CD8 T cells in ankylosing spondylitis. Each CDR3 protein gets one entry after TCRdb re-called the 5' RACE reads with MiXCR. The table records about 700,000 distinct CDR3 sequences, under 20% of them present only once. The sequenced sample consisted of blood, either unsorted or a sorted T cell fraction (not recorded which). These receptors were taken from a male donor with ankylosing spondylitis. Both conserved end residues are part of each CDR3. D genes are given only for firm matches. A clone size is listed for some rows: how often the clone was seen (once, few, many), or a class if it is expanded.

.,few,TRBJ2-3,15,TRBV7-9,CASSAPNQHSDTQYF,TGTGCCAGCAGCGCTCCGAATCAACACAGCGATACGCAGTATTTT
.,.,TRBJ2-3,15,TRBV20-1,CSANAPTGSTDTQYF,TGCAGTGCTAACGCCCCGACGGGGAGCACAGATACGCAGTATTTT
.,.,TRBJ2-5,15,TRBV11-2,CASSLEQDVLETQYF,TGTGCCAGCAGCTTAGAACAGGACGTATTGGAGACCCAGTACTTC
.,.,TRBJ2-1,15,TRBV5-1,CASKAEVDMGNEQFF,TGCGCCAGCAAGGCGGAGGTAGACATGGGGAATGAGCAGTTCTTC
.,.,TRBJ1-5,16,TRBV12-3/TRBV12-4,CASSLGPGRIYQPQHF,TGTGCCAGCAGTTTAGGCCCCGGCAGGATATATCAGCCCCAGCATTTT
TRBD1,.,TRBJ2-2,15,TRBV9,CASSFRGQGDGELFF,TGTGCCAGCAGCTTCCGAGGACAGGGAGACGGGGAGCTGTTTTTT
.,.,TRBJ2-1,16,TRBV7-8,CASSLAPEGSYNEQFF,TGTGCCAGCAGCTTAGCCCCCGAAGGCTCCTACAATGAGCAGTTCTTC
.,.,TRBJ2-7,15,TRBV21-1,CASTRPGTQYYEQYF,TGTGCCAGCACCCGGCCCGGGACCCAGTATTACGAGCAGTACTTC
.,few,TRBJ1-6,15,TRBV20-1,CSARGGGRASEALHF,TGCAGTGCTAGAGGGGGGGGGAGAGCCTCGGAGGCCCTCCACTTT
.,few,TRBJ2-3,13,TRBV29-1,CSVEPEGTDTQYF,TGCAGCGTTGAGCCCGAAGGCACAGATACGCAGTATTTT
TRBD2,.,TRBJ2-7,14,TRBV29-1,CSVEDREESYEQYF,TGCAGCGTTGAAGATCGGGAGGAATCCTACGAGCAGTACTTC
.,.,TRBJ2-3,13,TRBV10-2,CASSDPARDTQYF,TGCGCCAGCAGTGATCCCGCCCGGGATACGCAGTATTTT
.,.,TRBJ1-1,16,TRBV7-9,CASSLGHGGANTEAFF,TGTGCCAGCAGCTTAGGGCACGGCGGAGCAAACACTGAAGCTTTCTTT
.,.,TRBJ2-2,16,TRBV4-3,CASSQDQGGPTGELFF,TGCGCCAGCAGCCAAGATCAAGGGGGGCCTACCGGGGAGCTGTTTTTT
.,.,TRBJ1-2,12,TRBV6-5,CASSFNREGYTF,TGTGCCAGCAGTTTTAACAGGGAGGGCTACACCTTC
.,few,TRBJ1-5,14,TRBV7-2,CASKGMTDNQPQHF,TGTGCCAGCAAAGGAATGACGGACAATCAGCCCCAGCATTTT
.,.,TRBJ2-5,10,TRBV10-2,CAGKGETQYF,TGCGCCGGGAAGGGTGAGACCCAGTACTTC
TRBD2,few,TRBJ2-1,14,TRBV7-9,CASSPTSGSTEQFF,TGTGCCAGCAGCCCGACTAGCGGGAGTACTGAGCAGTTCTTC
.,.,TRBJ1-2,14,TRBV6-5,CASSYTDGDYGYTF,TGTGCCAGCAGTTACACAGACGGGGACTATGGCTACACCTTC
.,many,TRBJ2-7,14,TRBV4-3,CASSQDRGSYEQYF,TGCGCCAGCAGCCAAGATCGCGGCTCCTACGAGCAGTACTTC
.,.,TRBJ2-5,14,TRBV12-3/TRBV12-4,CASSFGYNQETQYF,TGTGCCAGCAGTTTTGGATATAACCAAGAGACCCAGTACTTC
TRBD2,.,TRBJ2-1,16,TRBV29-1,CSVDLGLAGGYNEQFF,TGCAGCGTTGATCTGGGGCTAGCGGGGGGATACAATGAGCAGTTCTTC
.,.,TRBJ2-7,13,TRBV5-1,CASSLAVGDEQYF,TGCGCCAGCAGCTTGGCCGTGGGGGACGAGCAGTACTTC
TRBD2,.,TRBJ2-5,15,TRBV5-5,CASNSGTSGKETQYF,TGTGCCAGCAATTCCGGGACTAGCGGAAAAGAGACCCAGTACTTC
TRBD1,few,TRBJ1-1,18,TRBV12-3/TRBV12-4,CASSFERGTGIFGTEAFF,TGTGCCAGCAGTTTTGAGCGCGGGACAGGGATTTTCGGCACTGAAGCTTTCTTT
.,.,TRBJ2-1,11,TRBV5-6,CASSLVGRSSF,TGTGCCAGCAGCTTGGTTGGTCGCAGCTCCTTC
TRBD1,few,TRBJ1-1,17,TRBV5-6,CASSLPGTGEMNTEAFF,TGTGCCAGCAGCTTGCCCGGGACAGGGGAAATGAACACTGAAGCTTTCTTT
.,.,TRBJ2-7,13,TRBV7-2,CASSPGWGLEQYF,TGTGCCAGCAGCCCCGGGTGGGGATTGGAGCAGTACTTC
TRBD1,few,TRBJ2-1,16,TRBV14,CASSHSDRGQGNEQFF,TGTGCCAGCAGCCACTCCGACAGGGGGCAAGGGAATGAGCAGTTCTTC
.,.,TRBJ1-1,14,TRBV20-1,CSAPRRGRNTEAFF,TGCAGTGCTCCGCGTAGAGGGAGGAACACTGAAGCTTTCTTT